This T cell receptor (beta chain) was profiled in a study of cytomegalovirus exposure and HLA in healthy donors. Study-level results: No immune exposure information besides CMV serostatus was available. According to a later analysis, most TCR beta chains associated with CMV appeared HLA-restricted.

Points on this clone: What it binds is not known.

PCR used 60 Vbeta primers and 13 Jbeta primers. The protocol was immunoSEQ multiplex PCR, while the TCRdb copy is restricted to in-frame clones and leaves out a portion. This sample has around 50,000 clones, with roughly 72% found just once. Specimen: PBMCs. The origin of this receptor is a woman aged 50 to 65 in good health and CMV-seropositive.

The CDR3 spells CASSGRGSYEQYF. CDR3 sequence (DNA): TGTGCCAGCAGCGGCCGCGGGTCCTACGAGCAGTACTTC. The V and J genes are TRBV11-1 and TRBJ2-7; weak D call: TRBD2 (5 bases). This CDR3 contains 13 residues. Trimming pared 5 bases from V and 1 base from J, leaving 9 bases between. In germline, CDR1 is SGHAT, CDR2 FQDESV (reference sequence).